This T cell receptor beta chain was found in a study of cytomegalovirus exposure and HLA in healthy donors. Across the study: The same platform as the roughly 630 first-cohort repertoires was used for the roughly 130 validation repertoires, a later analysis reported. Whole-study results and caveats: There were a few CMV-associated chains whose specificity for CMV antigens was confirmed in vitro. Altogether, some 170 TCR beta chains were recorded as cytomegalovirus-associated.

The donors belonged to the roughly 130-subject validation cohort, separate from the roughly 700-subject first cohort. Sequencing was performed with immunoSEQ multiplex PCR; in TCRdb, only in-frame clones are kept and a portion is missing. The sample lists hundreds of thousands of clones, 90% occurring once. Deletions cut 6 bases from V and 8 bases from J, with 16 bases between. This CDR3 has 14 amino acids. Germline CDR1 SGHAT, CDR2 FQNNGV. For this clone: Its antigen is as yet unknown.

This TCR was sampled from a woman aged 25 to 45 in good health and CMV-seronegative. The sample taken for sequencing was PBMCs. The chain couples TRBV11-2 to TRBJ1-4, with D maybe TRBD1 (6 bases). The CDR3 region has the DNA TGTGCCAGCAGTCCAGGGGAGGTAGGGGAAAAACTGTTTTTT. This translates into CASSPGEVGEKLFF.